This T cell receptor (beta chain) was profiled in a study of control samples from healthy donors and cancer patients. This clone has just one count. The protocol was immunoSEQ multiplex PCR, while the TCRdb copy is restricted to in-frame clones and leaves out a portion. The sample includes roughly 80,000 clones, about 88% of them seen just once. This receptor was taken from a woman aged 45-60 years in good health. Source material: blood.

DNA for the CDR3: TGTGCCACCTCGGGACAGGAATCCTACGAGCAGTACTTC. Its translation is CATSGQESYEQYF. The chain has TRBV2 and TRBJ2-7, with 8 bases lining up with TRBD1. The CDR3 contains 13 residues. The V gene's germline CDR1 is SNHLY and CDR2 FYNNEI. Trimming took 10 bases from V and 1 from J; bases not matched to a gene: 6.